Below, 12 T cell receptor beta chains from the same sample are listed, as sequenced in a study of identical twins. TCRdb passed the 5' RACE reads through MiXCR, listing each CDR3 protein once. The sample lists 600,000 to 800,000 distinct CDR3 sequences, about 20% occurring once. These data are also associated with another study on T cells expressing NK-cell markers.

Sequencing was done on a sample of PBMCs. Every receptor here comes from a woman in her late teens or twenties in good health.

The rearrangement links TRBV6-1 to TRBJ2-3; TRBD2 matches at 9 bases. This CDR3 contains 15 residues. Germline CDR1 is MNHNS and CDR2 is SASEGT. J lost 7 bases, V lost 7 bases, and 12 bases had no gene match. The chain's CDR3 is CASIPAGGGGHTQYF. CDR3 nucleotide sequence: TGTGCCAGCATCCCGGCGGGAGGGGGCGGACATACGCAGTATTTT.

This chain uses TRBV7-2 with TRBJ1-1; the match to TRBD1 covers 7 bases. This CDR3 comprises 15 residues. V shed 5 bases and J 0 bases; nucleotides not matched to a gene: 6. Germline V gene data show CDR1 as SGHTA and CDR2 as FQGNSA. Here the CDR3 DNA reads TGTGCCAGCAGCACCCAGGGACAGTTGAACACTGAAGCTTTCTTT. It specifies CASSTQGQLNTEAFF.

This clonotype was seen once. The chain combines TRBV6-5 with TRBJ1-6, with unresolved D. This CDR3 region has 13 residues. Germline-derived CDR1 and CDR2 are MNHEY and SVGAGI. V lost 4 bases to trimming and J lost 8 bases, with 9 bases between them. CDR3 loop: CASSWESYSPLHF. CDR3 nucleotide sequence: TGTGCCAGCAGTTGGGAAAGTTATTCACCCCTCCACTTT.

V is TRBV7-2 and J is TRBJ2-7, with D possibly being TRBD2 (5 bases). The CDR3 extends over 14 amino acids. Deletions cut 0 bases from V and 6 bases from J, with 12 bases between. The germline CDR1 and CDR2 sequences are SGHTA and FQGNSA. The CDR3 coding sequence is TGTGCCAGCAGCTTAGCGGGTGGAGGTGCCGAGCAGTACTTC. Its protein product is CASSLAGGGAEQYF.

The J gene is TRBJ1-2, the V gene TRBV7-9, with 9 nucleotides matching TRBD1. Germline V gene lookup returns CDR1 SEHNR and CDR2 FQNEAQ (reference sequence). The CDR3 covers 11 residues. The V gene end was trimmed by 4 bases and the J gene end by 12 bases; junction bases not matched to a gene: 3. This CDR3 reads CASSSQGAHTF. DNA for the CDR3: TGTGCCAGCAGCTCACAGGGGGCACACACCTTC. The entire variable domain, with the rest obtained from reference TRBV7-9 and TRBJ1-2, is as follows: DTGVSQNPRHKITKRGQNVTFRCDPISEHNRLYWYRQTLGQGPEFLTYFQNEAQLEKSRLLSDRFSAERPKGSFSTLEIQRTEQGDSAMYLCASSSQGAHTFGSGTRLTVV.

A few counts support this clonotype. The V and J genes are TRBV6-5 and TRBJ2-1; TRBD2 aligns across 7 bases. This CDR3 has 17 amino acids. Germline-derived CDR1 and CDR2 are MNHEY and SVGAGI. With 2 bases clipped from V and 3 bases from J, the junction kept 10 bases outside the gene matches. CDR3 loop: CASSYVGGRGFYNEQFF. For the CDR3, the DNA is TGTGCCAGCAGTTACGTGGGTGGGCGGGGGTTCTACAATGAGCAGTTCTTC.

CDR3 residues: CASSPLFAASGPGELFF. In DNA form, the CDR3 reads TGTGCCAGCAGCCCCCTCTTCGCAGCGTCAGGTCCCGGGGAGCTGTTTTTT. The chain carries TRBV7-3 and TRBJ2-2, with D hard to call. Between the trimmed V and J ends, which lost 5 bases and 6 bases, there was a span of 22 bases. Germline CDR1 reads SGHTA; CDR2 reads FQGTGA. There are 17 residues in the CDR3.

V gene TRBV6-2 or TRBV6-3 combines with J gene TRBJ2-7; tentatively, D is TRBD2 (5 bases). Germline V gene sequence: CDR1 MNHEY, CDR2 SVGEGT. This CDR3 is built from 13 residues. V lost 3 bases to trimming and J lost 10 bases, with 16 bases between them. For the CDR3, the DNA is TGTGCCAGCAGTTATTCCGAGGGCCTTAGCCAGTACTTC. The encoded protein is CASSYSEGLSQYF.

The CDR3 loop reads CSVSGSQASGEKLFF. CDR3 nucleotides: TGCAGCGTTTCGGGCTCCCAAGCCTCGGGAGAAAAACTGTTTTTT. The chain couples TRBV29-1 to TRBJ1-4, with D unclear. V lost 5 bases and J lost 8, with 21 bases in between. CDR3 length: 15 amino acids. CDR1 and CDR2 from the germline V gene are SQVTM and ANQGSEA.

The J gene is TRBJ2-1, the V gene TRBV20-1; D uncertain. V shed 3 bases and J shed 5 bases, with 11 bases lying between them. CDR1 and CDR2 from the germline V gene are DFQATT and SNEGSKA (reference sequence). This CDR3 contains 13 residues. The CDR3 reads CSASGPWNNEQFF. The CDR3 DNA follows: TGCAGTGCTAGCGGGCCTTGGAACAATGAGCAGTTCTTC.

This clonotype was seen a handful of times. The CDR3 is CASSLGSADTQYF. The CDR3 DNA follows: TGTGCCAGCAGCTTGGGGTCTGCAGATACGCAGTATTTT. The chain recombines TRBV5-6 with TRBJ2-3; D gene ambiguous. The CDR3 length is 13 residues. Germline V gives CDR1 SGHDT, CDR2 YYEEEE. V was clipped by 0 bases and J by 4 bases, with 6 bases between them. The whole variable domain, filled in from reference TRBV5-6 and TRBJ2-3, reads DAGVTQSPTHLIKTRGQQVTLRCSPKSGHDTVSWYQQALGQGPQFIFQYYEEEERQRGNFPDRFSGHQFPNYSSELNVNALLLGDSALYLCASSLGSADTQYFGPGTRLTVL.

In the case of this clonotype: Mismatch with germline at one junction end may stem from a read error. The gene calls are TRBV6-1 and TRBJ2-7; either TRBD1 or TRBD2 may supply D (5 bases each). Germline V CDR1 and CDR2: MNHNS, SASEGT. This CDR3 has 14 residues. The CDR3 DNA follows: TGTGCCACCAGTCCCCGTTTAGGGACGTACGAGCAGTACTTC. Translating gives CATSPRLGTYEQYF.